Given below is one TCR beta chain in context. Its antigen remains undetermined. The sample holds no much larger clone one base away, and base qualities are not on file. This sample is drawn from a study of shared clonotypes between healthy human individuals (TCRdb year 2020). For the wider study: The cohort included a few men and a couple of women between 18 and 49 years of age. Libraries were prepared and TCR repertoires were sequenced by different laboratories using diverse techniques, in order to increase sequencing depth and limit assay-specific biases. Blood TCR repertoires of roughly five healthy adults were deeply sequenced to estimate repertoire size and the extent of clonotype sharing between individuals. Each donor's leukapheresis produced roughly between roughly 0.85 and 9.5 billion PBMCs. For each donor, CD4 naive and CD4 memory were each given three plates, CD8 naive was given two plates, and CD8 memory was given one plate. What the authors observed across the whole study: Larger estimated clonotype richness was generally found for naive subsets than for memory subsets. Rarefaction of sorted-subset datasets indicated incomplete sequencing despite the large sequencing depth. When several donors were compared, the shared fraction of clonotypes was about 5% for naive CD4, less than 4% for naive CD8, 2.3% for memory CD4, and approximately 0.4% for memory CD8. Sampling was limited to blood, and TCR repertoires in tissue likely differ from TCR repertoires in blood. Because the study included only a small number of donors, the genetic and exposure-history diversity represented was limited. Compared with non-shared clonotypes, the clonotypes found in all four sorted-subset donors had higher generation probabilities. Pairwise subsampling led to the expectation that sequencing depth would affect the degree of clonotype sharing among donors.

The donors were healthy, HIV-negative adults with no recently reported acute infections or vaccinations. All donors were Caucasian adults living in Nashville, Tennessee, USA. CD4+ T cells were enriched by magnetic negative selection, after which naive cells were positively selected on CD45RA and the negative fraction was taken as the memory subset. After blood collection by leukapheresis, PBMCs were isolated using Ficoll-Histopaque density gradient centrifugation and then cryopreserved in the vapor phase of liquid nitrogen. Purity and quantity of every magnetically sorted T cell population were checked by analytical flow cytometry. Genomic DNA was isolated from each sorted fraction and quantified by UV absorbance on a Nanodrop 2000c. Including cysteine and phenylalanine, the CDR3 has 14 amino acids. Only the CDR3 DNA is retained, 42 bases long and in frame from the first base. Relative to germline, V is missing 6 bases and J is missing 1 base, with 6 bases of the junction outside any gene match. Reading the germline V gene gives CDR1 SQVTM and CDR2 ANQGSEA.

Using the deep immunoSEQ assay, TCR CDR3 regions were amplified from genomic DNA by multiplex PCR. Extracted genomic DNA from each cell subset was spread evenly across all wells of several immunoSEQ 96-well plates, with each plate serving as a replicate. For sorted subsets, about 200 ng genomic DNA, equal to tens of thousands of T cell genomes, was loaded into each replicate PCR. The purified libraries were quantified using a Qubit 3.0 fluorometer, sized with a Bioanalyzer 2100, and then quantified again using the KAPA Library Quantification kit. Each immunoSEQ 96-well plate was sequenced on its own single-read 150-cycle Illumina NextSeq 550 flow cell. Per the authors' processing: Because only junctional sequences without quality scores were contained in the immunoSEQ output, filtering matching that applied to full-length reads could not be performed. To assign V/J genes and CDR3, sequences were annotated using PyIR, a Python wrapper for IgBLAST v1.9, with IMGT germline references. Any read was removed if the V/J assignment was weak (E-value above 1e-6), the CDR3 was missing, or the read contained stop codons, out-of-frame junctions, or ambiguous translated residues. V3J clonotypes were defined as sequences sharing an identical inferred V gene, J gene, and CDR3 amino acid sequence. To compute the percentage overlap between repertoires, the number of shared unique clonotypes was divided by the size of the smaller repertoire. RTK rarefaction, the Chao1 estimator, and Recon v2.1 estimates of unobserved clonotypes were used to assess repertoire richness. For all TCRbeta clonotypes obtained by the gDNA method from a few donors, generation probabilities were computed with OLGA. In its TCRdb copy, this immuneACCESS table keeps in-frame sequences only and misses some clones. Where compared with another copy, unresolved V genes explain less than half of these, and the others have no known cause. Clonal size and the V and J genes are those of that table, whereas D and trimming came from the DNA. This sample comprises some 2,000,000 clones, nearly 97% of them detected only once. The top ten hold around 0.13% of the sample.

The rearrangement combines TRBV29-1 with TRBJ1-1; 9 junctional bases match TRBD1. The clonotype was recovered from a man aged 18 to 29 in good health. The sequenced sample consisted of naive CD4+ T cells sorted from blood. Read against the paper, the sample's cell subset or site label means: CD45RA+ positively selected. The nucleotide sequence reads TGCAGCGTGGAACAGGGGGCGCGGAACACTGAAGCTTTCTTT. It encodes CSVEQGARNTEAFF.